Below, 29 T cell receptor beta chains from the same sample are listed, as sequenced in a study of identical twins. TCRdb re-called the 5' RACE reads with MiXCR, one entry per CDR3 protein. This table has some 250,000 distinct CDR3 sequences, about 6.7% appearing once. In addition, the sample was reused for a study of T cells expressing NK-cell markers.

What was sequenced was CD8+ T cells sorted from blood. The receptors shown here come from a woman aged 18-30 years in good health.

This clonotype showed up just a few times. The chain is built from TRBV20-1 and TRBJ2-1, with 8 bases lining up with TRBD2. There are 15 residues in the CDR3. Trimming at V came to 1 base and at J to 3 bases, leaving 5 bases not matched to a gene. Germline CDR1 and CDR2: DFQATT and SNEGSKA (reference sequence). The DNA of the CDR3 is TGCAGTGCTAGAGCCAGAGCGGGAGACTACAATGAGCAGTTCTTC. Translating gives CSARARAGDYNEQFF.

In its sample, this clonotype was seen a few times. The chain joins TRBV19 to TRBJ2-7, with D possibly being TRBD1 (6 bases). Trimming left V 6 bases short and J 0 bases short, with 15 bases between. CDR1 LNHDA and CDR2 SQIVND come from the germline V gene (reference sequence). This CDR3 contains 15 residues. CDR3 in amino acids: CASSSVGASSYEQYF. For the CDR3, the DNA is TGTGCCAGTAGCTCGGTGGGGGCGAGCTCCTACGAGCAGTACTTC.

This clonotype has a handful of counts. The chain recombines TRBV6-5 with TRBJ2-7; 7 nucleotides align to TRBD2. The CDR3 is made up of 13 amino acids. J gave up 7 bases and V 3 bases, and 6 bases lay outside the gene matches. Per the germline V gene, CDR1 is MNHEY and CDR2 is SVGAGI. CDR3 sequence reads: CASSYAGVGEQYF. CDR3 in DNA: TGTGCCAGCAGTTATGCGGGAGTGGGAGAGCAGTACTTC.

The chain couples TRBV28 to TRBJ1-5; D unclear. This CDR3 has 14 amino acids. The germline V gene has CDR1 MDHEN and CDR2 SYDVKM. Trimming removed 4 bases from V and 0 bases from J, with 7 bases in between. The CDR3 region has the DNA TGTGCCAGCAGTTACACCTATAGCAATCAGCCCCAGCATTTT. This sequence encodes CASSYTYSNQPQHF.

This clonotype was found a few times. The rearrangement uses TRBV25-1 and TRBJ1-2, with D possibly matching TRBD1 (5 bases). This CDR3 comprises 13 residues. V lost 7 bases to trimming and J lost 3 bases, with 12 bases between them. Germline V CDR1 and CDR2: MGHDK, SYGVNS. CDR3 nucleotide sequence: TGTGCCAGCACCGCCGGGACCCACTATGGCTACACCTTC. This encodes CASTAGTHYGYTF.

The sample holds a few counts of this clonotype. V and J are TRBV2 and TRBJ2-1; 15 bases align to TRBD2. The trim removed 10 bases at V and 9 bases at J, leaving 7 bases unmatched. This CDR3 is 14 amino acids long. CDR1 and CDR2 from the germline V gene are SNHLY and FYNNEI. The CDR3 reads CATWTSGRDGEQFF. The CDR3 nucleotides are TGTGCCACCTGGACTAGCGGGAGGGATGGTGAGCAGTTCTTC.

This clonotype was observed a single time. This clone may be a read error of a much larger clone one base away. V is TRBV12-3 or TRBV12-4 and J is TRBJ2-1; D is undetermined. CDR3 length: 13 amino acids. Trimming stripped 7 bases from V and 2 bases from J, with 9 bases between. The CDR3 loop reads CASTLEPYNEQFF. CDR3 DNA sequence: TGTGCCAGCACTCTAGAACCCTACAATGAGCAGTTCTTC.

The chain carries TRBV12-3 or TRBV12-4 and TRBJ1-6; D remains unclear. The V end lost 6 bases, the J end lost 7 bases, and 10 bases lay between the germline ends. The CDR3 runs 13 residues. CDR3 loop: CASSGVGNSPLHF. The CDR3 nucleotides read TGTGCCAGCAGCGGCGTGGGGAATTCACCCCTCCACTTT.

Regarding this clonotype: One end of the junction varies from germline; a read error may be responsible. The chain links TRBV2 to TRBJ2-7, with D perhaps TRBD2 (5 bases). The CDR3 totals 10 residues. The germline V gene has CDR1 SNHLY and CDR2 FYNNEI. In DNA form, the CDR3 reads TGTGCCAGCATTGGACTCAGCATAAACTTC. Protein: CASIGLSINF. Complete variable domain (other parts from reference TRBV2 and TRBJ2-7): EPEVTQTPSHQVTQMGQEVILRCVPISNHLYFYWYRQILGQKVEFLVSFYNNEISEKSEIFDDQFSVERPDGSNFTLKIRSTKLEDSAMYFCASIGLSINFGPGTRLTVT.

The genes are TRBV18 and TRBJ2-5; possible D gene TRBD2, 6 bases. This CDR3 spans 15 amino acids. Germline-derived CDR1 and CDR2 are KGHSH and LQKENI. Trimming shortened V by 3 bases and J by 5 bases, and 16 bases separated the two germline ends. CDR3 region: CASSPGAGAEETQYF. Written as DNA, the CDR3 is TGTGCCAGCTCACCGGGAGCGGGCGCTGAGGAGACCCAGTACTTC. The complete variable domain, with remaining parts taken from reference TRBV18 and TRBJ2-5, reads NAGVMQNPRHLVRRRGQEARLRCSPMKGHSHVYWYRQLPEEGLKFMVYLQKENIIDESGMPKERFSAEFPKEGPSILRIQQVVRGDSAAYFCASSPGAGAEETQYFGPGTRLLVL.

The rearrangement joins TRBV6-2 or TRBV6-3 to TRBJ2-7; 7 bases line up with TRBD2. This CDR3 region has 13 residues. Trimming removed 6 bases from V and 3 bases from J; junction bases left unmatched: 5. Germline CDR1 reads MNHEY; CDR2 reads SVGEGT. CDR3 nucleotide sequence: TGTGCCAGCAGCCTCGGGACTAACTACGAGCAGTACTTC. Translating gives CASSLGTNYEQYF.

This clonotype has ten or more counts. This chain's CDR3 is CASTPWGNSYNEQFF. In nucleotides, the CDR3 is TGCGCCAGCACCCCGTGGGGGAACTCCTACAATGAGCAGTTCTTC. This sequence joins TRBV5-1 and TRBJ2-1; D is possibly TRBD1 or TRBD2 (5 bases each). The CDR3 sequence is 15 residues long. Trimming shortened V by 6 bases and J by 0 bases, and 13 bases separated the two germline ends. Per germline, CDR1 SGHRS and CDR2 YFSETQ.

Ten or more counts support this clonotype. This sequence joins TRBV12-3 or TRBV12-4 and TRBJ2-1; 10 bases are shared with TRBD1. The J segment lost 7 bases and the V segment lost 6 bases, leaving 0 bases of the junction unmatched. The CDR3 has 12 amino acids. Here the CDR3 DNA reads TGTGCCAGCAGGGACAGGGGGAATGAGCAGTTCTTC. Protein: CASRDRGNEQFF.

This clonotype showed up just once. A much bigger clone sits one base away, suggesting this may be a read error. The CDR3 bases are TGTGCCAGCAGCTTGCGGCGGGACTTGCCGACAGATACGCGGTATTTT. Its translation is CASSLRRDLPTDTRYF. The rearrangement joins TRBV7-2 to TRBJ2-3, with D perhaps matching TRBD2 (6 bases). Germline CDR1 is SGHTA and CDR2 is FQGNSA. CDR3 length equals 16 residues.

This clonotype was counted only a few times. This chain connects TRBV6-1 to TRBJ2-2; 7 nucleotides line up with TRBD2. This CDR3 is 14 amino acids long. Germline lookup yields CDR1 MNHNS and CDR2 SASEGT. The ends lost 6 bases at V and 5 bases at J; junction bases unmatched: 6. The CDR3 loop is CASSLGGVTGELFF. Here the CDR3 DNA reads TGTGCCAGCAGCTTGGGAGGGGTGACCGGGGAGCTGTTTTTT.

The CDR3 region is CATTGATNEQFF. In DNA form, the CDR3 reads TGTGCCACCACGGGAGCAACCAATGAGCAGTTCTTC. The genes are TRBV7-9 and TRBJ2-1; possibly TRBD2 for D (6 bases). CDR1 and CDR2 (germline): SEHNR, FQNEAQ (reference sequence). The CDR3 is 12 amino acids. The V and J ends lost 10 bases and 6 bases respectively, with 13 bases between them.

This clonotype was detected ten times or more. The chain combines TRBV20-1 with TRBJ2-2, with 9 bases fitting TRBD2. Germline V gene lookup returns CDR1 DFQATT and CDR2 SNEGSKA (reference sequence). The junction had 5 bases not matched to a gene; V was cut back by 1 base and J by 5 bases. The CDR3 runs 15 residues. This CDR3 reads CSARVSGRETGELFF. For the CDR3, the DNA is TGCAGTGCTAGAGTTAGCGGGAGAGAAACCGGGGAGCTGTTTTTT.

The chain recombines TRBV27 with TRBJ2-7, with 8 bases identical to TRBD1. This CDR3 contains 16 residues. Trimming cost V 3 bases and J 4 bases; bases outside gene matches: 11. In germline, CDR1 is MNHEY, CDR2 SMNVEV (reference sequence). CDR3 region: CASSLSYSGGRYEQYF. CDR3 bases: TGTGCCAGCAGTTTGTCGTATTCAGGGGGCAGGTACGAGCAGTACTTC.

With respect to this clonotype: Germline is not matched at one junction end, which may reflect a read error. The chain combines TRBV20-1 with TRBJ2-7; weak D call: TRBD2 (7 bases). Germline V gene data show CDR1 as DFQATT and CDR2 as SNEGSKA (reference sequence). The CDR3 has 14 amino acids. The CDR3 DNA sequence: TGCAGTGCCAGAGATGGGGGGGCCCCCTACGAGCAGTACTTC. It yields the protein CSARDGGAPYEQYF.

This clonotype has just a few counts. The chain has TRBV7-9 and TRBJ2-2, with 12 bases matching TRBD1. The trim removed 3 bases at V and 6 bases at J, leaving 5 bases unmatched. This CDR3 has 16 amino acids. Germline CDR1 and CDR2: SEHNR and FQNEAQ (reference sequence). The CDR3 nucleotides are TGTGCCAGCAGCTTCCCGGGACAGGGGGCCGCCGGGGAGCTGTTTTTT. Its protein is CASSFPGQGAAGELFF.

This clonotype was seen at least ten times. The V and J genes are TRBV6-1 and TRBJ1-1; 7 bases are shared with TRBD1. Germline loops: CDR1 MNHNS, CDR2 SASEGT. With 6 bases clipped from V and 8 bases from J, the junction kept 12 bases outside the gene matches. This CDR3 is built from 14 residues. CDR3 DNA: TGTGCCAGCAGAGGACAGGATCGAAGGTGGGAAGCTTTCTTT. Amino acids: CASRGQDRRWEAFF.

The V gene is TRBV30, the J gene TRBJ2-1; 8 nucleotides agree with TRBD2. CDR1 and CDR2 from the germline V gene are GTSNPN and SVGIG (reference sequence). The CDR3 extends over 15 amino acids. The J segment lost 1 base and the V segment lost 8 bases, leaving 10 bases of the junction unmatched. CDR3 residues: CARKPSGSSYNEQFF. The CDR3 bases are TGTGCCCGTAAGCCCAGCGGGAGTTCCTACAATGAGCAGTTCTTC. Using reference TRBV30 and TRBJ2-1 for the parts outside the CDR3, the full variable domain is SQTIHQWPATLVQPVGSPLSLECTVEGTSNPNLYWYRQAAGRGLQLLFYSVGIGQISSEVPQNLSASRPQDRQFILSSKKLLLSDSGFYLCARKPSGSSYNEQFFGPGTRLTVL.

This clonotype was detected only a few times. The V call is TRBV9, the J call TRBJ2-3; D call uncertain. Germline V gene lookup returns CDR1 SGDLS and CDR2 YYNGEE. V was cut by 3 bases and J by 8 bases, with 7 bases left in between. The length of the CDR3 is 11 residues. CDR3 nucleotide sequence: TGTGCCAGCAGCGATGCCCTTACGCAGTATTTT. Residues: CASSDALTQYF.

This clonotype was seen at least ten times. The CDR3 is CASGLALYGYTF. As DNA, the CDR3 is TGTGCTAGTGGTTTGGCCCTATATGGCTACACCTTC. The gene calls are TRBV12-5 and TRBJ1-2; D is unresolved. Germline CDR1 reads LGHNT; CDR2 reads FRNRAP. V shed 1 base and J shed 5 bases, with 5 bases lying between them. The CDR3 runs 12 residues.

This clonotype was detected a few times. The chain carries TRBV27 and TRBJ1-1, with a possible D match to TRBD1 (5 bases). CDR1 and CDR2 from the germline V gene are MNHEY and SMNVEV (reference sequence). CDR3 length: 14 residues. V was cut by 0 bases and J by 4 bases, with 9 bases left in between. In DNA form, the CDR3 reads TGTGCCAGCAGTTTATCGACTCAGGGCACTGAAGCTTTCTTT. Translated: CASSLSTQGTEAFF.

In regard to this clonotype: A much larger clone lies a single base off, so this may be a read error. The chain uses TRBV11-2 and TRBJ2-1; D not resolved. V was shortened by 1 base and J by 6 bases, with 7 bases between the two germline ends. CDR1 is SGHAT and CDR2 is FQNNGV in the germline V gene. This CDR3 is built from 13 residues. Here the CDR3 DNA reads TGTGCCAGCAGCTTAGGCCTAGGCAATGAGCAGTTCTTC. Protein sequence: CASSLGLGNEQFF.

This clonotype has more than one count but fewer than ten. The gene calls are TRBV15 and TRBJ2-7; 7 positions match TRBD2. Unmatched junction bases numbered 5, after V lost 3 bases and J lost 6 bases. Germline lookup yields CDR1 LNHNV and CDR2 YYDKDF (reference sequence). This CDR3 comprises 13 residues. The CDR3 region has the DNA TGTGCCACCAGCAGGGACGGGGGGTCCGAGCAGTACTTC. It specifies CATSRDGGSEQYF.

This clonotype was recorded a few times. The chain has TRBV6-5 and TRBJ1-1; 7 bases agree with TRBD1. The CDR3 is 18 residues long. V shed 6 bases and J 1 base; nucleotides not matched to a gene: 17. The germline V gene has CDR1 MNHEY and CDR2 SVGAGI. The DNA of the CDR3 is TGTGCCAGCAGCGTAAAAGCATTCCGGGACAGCACGAACACTGAAGCTTTCTTT. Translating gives CASSVKAFRDSTNTEAFF.

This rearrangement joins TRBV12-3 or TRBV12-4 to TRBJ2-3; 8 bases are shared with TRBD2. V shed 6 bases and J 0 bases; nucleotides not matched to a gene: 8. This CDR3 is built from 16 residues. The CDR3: CASRSSGGSSTDTQYF. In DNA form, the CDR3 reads TGTGCCAGCAGATCCAGCGGGGGCTCTAGCACAGATACGCAGTATTTT.